This T cell receptor (beta chain) was documented in a study of blood T cell repertoires in COVID-19. Turning to the study itself: Researchers got acute and convalescent COVID-19 samples from the United States, Italy and Spain.

Per the authors' pipeline: Using reference gene primer amplification, nucleated cell counts were estimated. Clones were read by immunoSEQ multiplex PCR, and TCRdb kept only the in-frame ones, dropping some. V, J and clone size are those of that table, while D and trimming were read from the DNA. The sample records roughly 180,000 clones, 81% being singletons. Germline assignment: CDR1 WNHNN and CDR2 SYGVQD (reference sequence). This CDR3 contains 11 residues. The V and J ends lost 10 bases and 8 bases respectively, with 14 bases between them. The sample taken for sequencing was PBMCs or T cells enriched from blood (not recorded which). This clonotype was obtained from a woman aged 35 to 49 with acute COVID-19. J is TRBJ1-1 and V is TRBV10-1, with a weak D call TRBD1 (5 bases). The CDR3 sequence: CANKWGGEAFF. The DNA of the CDR3 is TGCGCCAACAAATGGGGGGGGGAAGCTTTCTTT.